This TCR beta chain was sequenced for a study of T cells in Graves' hyperthyroidism and ophthalmopathy. General study points: The model made its ophthalmopathy prediction, and onset followed a median about 5.9 months later.

Regions amplified from RNA transcripts were the TCR beta CDR3 regions. The HTBI set primed first-round TCR CDR3 RT-PCR. A single record per CDR3 protein comes from TCRdb applying MiXCR to the multiplex PCR reads. The table includes 370,000 or so distinct CDR3 sequences, about 14% detected once. This blood was taken when hyperthyroidism was first diagnosed, before any ophthalmopathy symptoms existed. Many counts were recorded for this clonotype. The antigen is unknown. The V end lost 0 bases, the J end lost 4 bases, and 13 bases lay between the germline ends. The CDR3 has 15 residues. Per germline, CDR1 MGHRA and CDR2 YSYEKL.

The sequenced material came from blood. This sequence was found in a man aged 25 to 40 with Graves' hyperthyroidism that later progressed to Graves' ophthalmopathy. The chain combines TRBV4-1 with TRBJ2-7; possible D gene TRBD1, 5 bases. CDR3 DNA: TGCGCCAGCAGCCAAGATATGACAGATCGATACGAGCAGTACTTC. Amino acids: CASSQDMTDRYEQYF.